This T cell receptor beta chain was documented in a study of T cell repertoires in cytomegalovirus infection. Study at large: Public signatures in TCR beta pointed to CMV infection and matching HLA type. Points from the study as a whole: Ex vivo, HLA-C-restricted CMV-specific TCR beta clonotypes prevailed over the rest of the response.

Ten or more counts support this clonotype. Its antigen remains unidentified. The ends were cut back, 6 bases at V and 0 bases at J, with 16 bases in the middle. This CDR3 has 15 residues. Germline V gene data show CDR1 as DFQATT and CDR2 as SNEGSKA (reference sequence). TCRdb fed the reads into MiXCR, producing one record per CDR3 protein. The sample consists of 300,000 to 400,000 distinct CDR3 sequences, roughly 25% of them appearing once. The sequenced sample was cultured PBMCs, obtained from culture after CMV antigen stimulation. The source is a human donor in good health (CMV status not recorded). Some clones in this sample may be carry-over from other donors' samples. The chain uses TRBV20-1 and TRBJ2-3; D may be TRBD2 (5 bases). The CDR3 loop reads CSASGDGASTDTQYF. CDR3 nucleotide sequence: TGCAGTGCGAGCGGCGACGGAGCTAGCACAGATACGCAGTATTTT.